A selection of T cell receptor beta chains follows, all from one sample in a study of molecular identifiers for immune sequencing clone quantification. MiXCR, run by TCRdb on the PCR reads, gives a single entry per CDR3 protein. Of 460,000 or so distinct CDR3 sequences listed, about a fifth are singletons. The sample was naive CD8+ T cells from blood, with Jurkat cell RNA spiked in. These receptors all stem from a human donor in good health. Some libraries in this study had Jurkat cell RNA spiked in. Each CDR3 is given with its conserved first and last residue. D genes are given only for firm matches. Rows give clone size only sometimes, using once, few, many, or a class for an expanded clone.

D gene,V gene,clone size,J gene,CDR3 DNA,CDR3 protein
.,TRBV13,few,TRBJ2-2,TGTGCCAGCAGCCATCAGACTTCACCAAATGGCGCCGGGGAGCTGTTTTTT,CASSHQTSPNGAGELFF
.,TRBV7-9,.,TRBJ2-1,TGTGCCAGCAGCTCGGGACAAAATGGCAATGAGCAGTTCTTC,CASSSGQNGNEQFF
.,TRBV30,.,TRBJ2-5,TGTGCCTGGAGTGCGACAGAGATGTTAGGAGAGACCCAGTACTTC,CAWSATEMLGETQYF
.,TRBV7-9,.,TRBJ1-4,TGTGCCAGCAGCTTCAGGGGTTGGGAAAAACTGTTTTTT,CASSFRGWEKLFF
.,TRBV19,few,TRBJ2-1,TGTGCCAGTAGTATAGACGAATATAGCTCCTACAATGAGCAGTTCTTC,CASSIDEYSSYNEQFF
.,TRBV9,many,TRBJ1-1,TGTGCCAGCAGCCCTTCAAAGTGGGGGGCTGAAGCTTTCTTT,CASSPSKWGAEAFF
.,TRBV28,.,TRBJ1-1,TGTGCCAGCAGTCTCCTCAGGGATGATGGTGTGAACACTGAAGCTTTCTTT,CASSLLRDDGVNTEAFF
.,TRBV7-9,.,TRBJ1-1,TGTGCCAGCAGCCCCCGGGAGGGGGGGCGGTGGACTGAAGCTTTCTTT,CASSPREGGRWTEAFF
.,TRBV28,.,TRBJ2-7,TGTGCCAGCAGTCTCAGGGGAATTGAGTCCTACGAGCAGTACTTC,CASSLRGIESYEQYF
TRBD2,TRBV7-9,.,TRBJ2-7,TGTGCCAGCAGCCCCCCCACTAGCGGGGGACTCTACGAGCAGTACTTC,CASSPPTSGGLYEQYF
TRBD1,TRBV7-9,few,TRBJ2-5,TGTGCCAGCAGCTTAGGACAGGGGAGGTACCAAGAGACCCAGTACTTC,CASSLGQGRYQETQYF
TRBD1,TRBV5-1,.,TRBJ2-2,TGCGCCAGCAGCTGGACAGGGGGCGTGATCACCGGGGAGCTGCTTTTT,CASSWTGGVITGELLF
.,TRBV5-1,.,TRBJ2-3,TGCGCCAGCAGTAGGGCTAGCGAGGGGGCCATAGATACGCAGTATTTT,CASSRASEGAIDTQYF
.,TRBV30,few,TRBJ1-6,TGTGCCTGGAGTGTACGATACATTCAAAATTCACCCCTCCACTTT,CAWSVRYIQNSPLHF
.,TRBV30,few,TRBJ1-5,TGTGCCTGGAGTGAGGGCAGGGCCAATCAGCCCCAGCATTTT,CAWSEGRANQPQHF
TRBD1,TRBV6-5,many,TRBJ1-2,TGTGCCACCGCGGGGACAGGCATAAACTATGGCTACACCTTC,CATAGTGINYGYTF
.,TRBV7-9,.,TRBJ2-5,TGTGCCAGCAGCTTGTCCATGAAAGAGACCCAGTACTTC,CASSLSMKETQYF
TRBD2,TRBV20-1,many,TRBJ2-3,TGCAGTGCTAGAGAAGGAAGCGGGGGTGTTACTAGCACAGATACGCAGTATTTT,CSAREGSGGVTSTDTQYF
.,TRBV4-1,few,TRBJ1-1,TGCGCCAGCAGCCAAGTCACGACAGTGAACACTGAAGCTTTCTTT,CASSQVTTVNTEAFF
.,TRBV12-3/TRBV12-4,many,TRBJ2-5,TGTGCCAGCAGTTTTCATAAGCAGCTCCAAGAGACCCAGTACTTC,CASSFHKQLQETQYF
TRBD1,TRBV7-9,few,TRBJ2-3,TGTGCCAGCAGCGTTCAACCGGGACAGGGGATAAAAAAACTCAAACCGGGCACAGATACGCAGTATTTT,CASSVQPGQGIKKLKPGTDTQYF
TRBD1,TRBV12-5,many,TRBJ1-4,TGTGCTAGTGGTTCCCCAGGGGGACTGTTTTTT,CASGSPGGLFF
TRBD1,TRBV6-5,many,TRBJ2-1,TGTGCCAGCAGTTACTCCGGGACAGGGTATGAGCAGTTCTTC,CASSYSGTGYEQFF
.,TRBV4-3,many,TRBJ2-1,TGCGCCAGCAGCCAAGATACCGGGTTTGAGCAGTTCTTC,CASSQDTGFEQFF
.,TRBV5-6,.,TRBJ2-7,TGTGCCAGCAGCTTACCCGCTCAGAGGCACGAGCAGTGCTTC,CASSLPAQRHEQCF
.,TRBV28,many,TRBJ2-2,TGTGCCAGCAGTCCCGGGACCTCTTACACCGGGGAGCTGTTTTTT,CASSPGTSYTGELFF
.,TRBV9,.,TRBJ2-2,TGTGCCAGCAGCGTAGAAAGGGGAGTTGTAGCCGGGGAGCTGTTTTTT,CASSVERGVVAGELFF
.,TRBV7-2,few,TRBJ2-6,TGTGCCAGCAGCTTAGCAGGGGATCATAACGTCCTGACTTTC,CASSLAGDHNVLTF
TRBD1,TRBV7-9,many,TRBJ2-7,TGTGCCAGCAGCCCCGTGACAGGGTGGTACGAGCAGTACTTC,CASSPVTGWYEQYF
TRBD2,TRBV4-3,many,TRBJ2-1,TGCGCCAGCAGCCAAGATAGACTAGCGGGAACGGATGAGCAGTTCTTC,CASSQDRLAGTDEQFF
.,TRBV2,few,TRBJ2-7,TGTGCCAGCGGAAACAGGGCCTACGAGCAGTACTTC,CASGNRAYEQYF
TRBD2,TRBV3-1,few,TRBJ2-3,TGTGCCAGCAGCCAAGACAGTCTTCTAGCGGGGGGCACAGATACGCAGTATTTT,CASSQDSLLAGGTDTQYF
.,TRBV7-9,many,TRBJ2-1,TGTGCCAGCAGCCGCAGTGGCAATGAGCAGTTCTTC,CASSRSGNEQFF
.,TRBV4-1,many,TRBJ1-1,TGCGCCAGCAGCCTGAGAACACCGAACACTGAAGCTTTCTTT,CASSLRTPNTEAFF
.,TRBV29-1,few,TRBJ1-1,TGCAGCGTGGTAAGTGGCAGCTCCACTGAAGCTTTCTTT,CSVVSGSSTEAFF
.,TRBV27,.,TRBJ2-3,TGTGCCAGCAGTTTATCTGAACGAGGGGGCACAGATACGCAGTATTTT,CASSLSERGGTDTQYF
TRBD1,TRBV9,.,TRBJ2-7,TGTGCCAGCAGCCTCCACGACAGGGAATCCTACGAGCAGTACTTC,CASSLHDRESYEQYF
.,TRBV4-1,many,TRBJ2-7,TGCGCCAGCAGCCAAGATTCGAGGGTAGGGGTGGAAGAGCAGTACTTC,CASSQDSRVGVEEQYF
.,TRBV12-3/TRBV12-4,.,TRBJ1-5,TGTGCCAGCAGATTAGACAGTGTTCATCAGCCCCAGCATTTT,CASRLDSVHQPQHF
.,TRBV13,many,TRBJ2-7,TGTGCCAGCAGCTTAGGACATGCCTACGAGCAGTACTTC,CASSLGHAYEQYF
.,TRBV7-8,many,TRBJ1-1,TGTGCCAGCAGCTTAAAAGACCTGAACACTGAAGCTTTCTTT,CASSLKDLNTEAFF
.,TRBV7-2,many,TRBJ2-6,TGTGCCAGCAGCCTCGTACTATCTGGGGCCAACGTCCTGACTTTC,CASSLVLSGANVLTF
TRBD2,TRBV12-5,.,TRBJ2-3,TGTGCTAGTGGCCTTTCCCTAGCGGGAGGCACAGATACGCAGTATTTT,CASGLSLAGGTDTQYF
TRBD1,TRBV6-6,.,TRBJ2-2,TGTGCCAGCAGTAGCGACAGGGGATCTCACACCGGGGAGCTGTTTTTT,CASSSDRGSHTGELFF
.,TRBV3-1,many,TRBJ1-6,TGTGCCAGCAGCCAAGACCCATTCACCCTCCACTTT,CASSQDPFTLHF
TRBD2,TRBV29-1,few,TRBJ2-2,TGCAGCGCAACTAGCGGGGGTCCGGGGACCGGGGAGCTGTTTTTT,CSATSGGPGTGELFF
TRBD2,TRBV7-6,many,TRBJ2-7,TGTGCCAGCAGCGACCTTAGCGGGAGTTTCTACGAGCAGTACTTC,CASSDLSGSFYEQYF
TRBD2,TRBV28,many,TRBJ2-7,TGTGCCAGCAGTTATAGCGGGTTGGCGTACGAGCAGTACTTC,CASSYSGLAYEQYF